This T cell receptor (beta chain) was sequenced for a study of response to subunit inactivated influenza vaccine. TCRdb called the RT-PCR reads again in MiXCR, with one record for every CDR3 protein. Of 500,000 to 600,000 distinct CDR3 sequences listed, approximately 12% were seen once; the top ten hold more than 8.5%. Germline V gene sequence: CDR1 LGHDT, CDR2 YNNKEL (reference sequence). This CDR3 is 15 amino acids long. The V end lost 0 bases, the J end lost 5 bases, and 11 bases lay between the germline ends. In this sample, this clonotype turned up a few times. Its target is unknown. Study findings and constraints: After each seasonal influenza vaccination, few new T cells are recruited, the authors suggested.

The J gene is TRBJ2-1, the V gene TRBV3-1; the D is unclear. The starting material was PBMCs from blood, obtained on the day of vaccination. The sequence derives from a man aged 45-65 years who received an inactivated influenza vaccine. CDR3 residues: CASSQDWSRNNEQFF. CDR3 DNA: TGTGCCAGCAGCCAAGATTGGTCGCGTAACAATGAGCAGTTCTTC.